The clone carrying this T cell receptor beta chain was detected many times. Antigen: not known. PCR was performed a second time for about 6 to 11 cycles using a sample-barcoded 5' primer and a J-beta primer mix. TCRdb used MiXCR to reprocess the 5' RACE reads, holding one entry per CDR3 protein. The sample consists of fewer than 750,000 distinct CDR3 sequences, 47% of them appearing once. In germline, CDR1 is MNHEY, CDR2 SVGAGI. The CDR3 has 13 residues. V was shortened by 5 bases and J by 5 bases, with 10 bases between the two germline ends. This entry belongs to a study of blood T cells in healthy people across ages. Findings of the study overall: Long-lived donors exceeded aged donors in naive CD4+ cells and diversity.

This receptor was taken from a man of 80 years or more in good health. Specimen: blood. V gene TRBV6-5 combines with J gene TRBJ1-5, with D uncertain. This CDR3 reads CASSRGRDQPQHF. In DNA form, the CDR3 reads TGTGCCAGCAGTCGGGGAAGAGATCAGCCCCAGCATTTT.